These 28 T cell receptor beta chains came from one sample sequenced in a study of early T cells in non-severe SARS-CoV-2 infection. Each CDR3 protein gets one entry after TCRdb re-called the 5' RACE reads with MiXCR. The table has fewer than 60,000 distinct CDR3 sequences, about 12% seen once. The specimen was whole blood. These receptors all come from an adult who was a healthcare worker with PCR-confirmed SARS-CoV-2 infection or an uninfected control (not recorded which).

This chain connects TRBV11-2 to TRBJ2-1, with 8 bases fitting TRBD1. V gave up 5 bases and J gave up 8 bases; unmatched junction bases: 8. Looked up from germline, CDR1 is SGHAT and CDR2 is FQNNGV. This CDR3 region has 14 residues. The CDR3 DNA reads TGTGCCAGCAGCCCAGGGACAGGATGGGATGAGCAGTTCTTC. It specifies CASSPGTGWDEQFF. The whole variable domain, filled in from reference TRBV11-2 and TRBJ2-1, reads EAGVAQSPRYKIIEKRQSVAFWCNPISGHATLYWYQQILGQGPKLLIQFQNNGVVDDSQLPKDRFSAERLKGVDSTLKIQPAKLEDSAVYLCASSPGTGWDEQFFGPGTRLTVL.

This clonotype was detected ten times or more. The chain employs TRBV29-1 and TRBJ2-3; D ambiguous. The ends were cut back, 3 bases at V and 2 bases at J, with 9 bases in the middle. Germline CDR1 and CDR2: SQVTM and ANQGSEA. This CDR3 has 13 residues. The CDR3 is CSVDSPFTDTQYF. In DNA form, the CDR3 reads TGCAGCGTTGACTCACCCTTCACAGATACGCAGTATTTT.

The rearrangement links TRBV11-3 to TRBJ1-1, with TRBD1 matching over 9 bases. From germline, CDR1 is SGHNT and CDR2 YENEEA. CDR3 size: 16 residues. Trimming cost V 1 base and J 2 bases; bases outside gene matches: 5. The CDR3 loop reads CASSLGGTGSNTEAFF. CDR3 DNA sequence: TGTGCCAGCAGCTTAGGGGGGACAGGGAGTAACACTGAAGCTTTCTTT.

This clonotype was detected only a few times. The rearrangement joins TRBV5-1 to TRBJ1-1; D might be TRBD1 (6 bases). From germline, CDR1 is SGHRS and CDR2 YFSETQ. The CDR3 is 15 amino acids. Trimming took off 4 bases at V and 2 bases at J, with 15 bases between the two ends. The DNA for the CDR3 is TGCGCCAGCAGCCCTACCGGCAGGGGCAACACTGAAGCTTTCTTT. Translation: CASSPTGRGNTEAFF.

The chain couples TRBV5-1 to TRBJ2-3; D is uncertain. Trimming took off 3 bases at V and 3 bases at J, with 8 bases between the two ends. Germline values: CDR1 SGHRS, CDR2 YFSETQ. The CDR3 is made up of 13 amino acids. In DNA form, the CDR3 reads TGCGCCAGCAGCTCGACCAGTACAGATACGCAGTATTTT. It encodes CASSSTSTDTQYF.

This clonotype has only a few counts. The V and J genes are TRBV29-1 and TRBJ1-1; D gene uncertain. Deletions cut 5 bases from V and 10 bases from J, with 11 bases between. Germline loops: CDR1 SQVTM, CDR2 ANQGSEA. There are 10 residues in the CDR3. CDR3 sequence reads: CSVLDQAAFF. The CDR3 region has the DNA TGCAGCGTTCTCGACCAAGCAGCTTTCTTT. The whole variable domain, remainder taken from reference TRBV29-1 and TRBJ1-1, is SAVISQKPSRDICQRGTSLTIQCQVDSQVTMMFWYRQQPGQSLTLIATANQGSEATYESGFVIDKFPISRPNLTFSTLTVSNMSPEDSSIYLCSVLDQAAFFGQGTRLTVV.

This clonotype was observed at least ten times. The chain uses TRBV11-3 and TRBJ2-2; D is perhaps TRBD2 (5 bases). The CDR3 runs to 16 residues. Germline loops: CDR1 SGHNT, CDR2 YENEEA. Deletions cut 7 bases from V and 0 bases from J, with 15 bases between. The CDR3 region is CASTPTVGANTGELFF. The CDR3 DNA reads TGTGCCAGCACCCCCACAGTCGGGGCGAACACCGGGGAGCTGTTTTTT.

There are many counts of this clonotype. The V gene is TRBV11-2, the J gene TRBJ2-1; the match to TRBD2 covers 12 bases. Per the germline V gene, CDR1 is SGHAT and CDR2 is FQNNGV. The CDR3 has 15 residues. V dropped 5 bases and J dropped 9; count of bases not matched to a gene: 8. The CDR3: CASSRTSGALGEQFF. CDR3 nucleotide sequence: TGTGCCAGCAGCCGGACTAGCGGGGCTCTCGGTGAGCAGTTCTTC.

The sample holds many counts of this clonotype. The V gene is TRBV27, the J gene TRBJ2-5; either TRBD1 or TRBD2 may fit D (6 bases each). V was trimmed by 8 bases and J by 6 bases, leaving 13 bases between them. The CDR3 contains 12 residues. Germline V CDR1 and CDR2: MNHEY, SMNVEV (reference sequence). The CDR3 region has the DNA TGTGCCAGCCGGGGGCCGGGGAAGACCCAGTACTTC. Residues: CASRGPGKTQYF.

This clonotype was recorded at least ten times. V is TRBV4-2 and J is TRBJ1-4; a weak D match, TRBD1 (6 bases). The CDR3 consists of 15 residues. Germline V gene sequence: CDR1 LGHNA, CDR2 YNFKEQ. Trimming cost V 0 bases and J 7 bases, with 12 bases left between them. CDR3 amino acids: CASSQDPGASEKLFF. The CDR3 DNA follows: TGTGCCAGCAGCCAAGATCCAGGGGCGAGTGAAAAACTGTTTTTT.

The chain uses TRBV9 and TRBJ1-4; D gene ambiguous. The ends were cut back, 0 bases at V and 8 bases at J, with 8 bases in the middle. The CDR3 is 13 amino acids. Germline V gene lookup returns CDR1 SGDLS and CDR2 YYNGEE. The CDR3 nucleotides read TGTGCCAGCAGCGTAGCTACGGGGGAAAAACTGTTTTTT. It is translated as CASSVATGEKLFF.

In its sample, this clonotype was seen a few times. This chain uses TRBV29-1 with TRBJ1-1; 7 bases are shared with TRBD1. Per germline, CDR1 SQVTM and CDR2 ANQGSEA. V gave up 7 bases and J gave up 4 bases; unmatched junction bases: 12. The CDR3 extends over 14 amino acids. The DNA for the CDR3 is TGCAGCGCTTTAGACAGGGCGGGTGTCACTGAAGCTTTCTTT. It codes for CSALDRAGVTEAFF. The complete variable domain, with remaining parts taken from reference TRBV29-1 and TRBJ1-1, reads SAVISQKPSRDICQRGTSLTIQCQVDSQVTMMFWYRQQPGQSLTLIATANQGSEATYESGFVIDKFPISRPNLTFSTLTVSNMSPEDSSIYLCSALDRAGVTEAFFGQGTRLTVV.

This clonotype has more than one count but fewer than ten. The gene calls are TRBV4-2 and TRBJ2-7; 14 positions match TRBD2. The CDR3 is 18 amino acids. The germline V gene has CDR1 LGHNA and CDR2 YNFKEQ. With V trimmed by 3 bases and J by 7 bases, 14 bases remained unmatched. The CDR3 sequence: CASSHPYTGTSGSGEQYF. In nucleotides, the CDR3 is TGTGCCAGCAGCCACCCCTACACCGGGACTAGCGGGAGTGGGGAGCAGTACTTC.

This clonotype has a handful of counts. The chain combines TRBV20-1 with TRBJ1-2; 7 nucleotides agree with TRBD1. Germline loops: CDR1 DFQATT, CDR2 SNEGSKA (reference sequence). J was trimmed by 3 bases and V by 6 bases; bases with no gene match: 7. The CDR3 length is 13 residues. DNA of the CDR3: TGCAGTGCCCGCACAGGGGCAGACTATGGCTACACCTTC. This sequence encodes CSARTGADYGYTF.

This clonotype was counted between two and nine times. This chain connects TRBV9 to TRBJ2-5; D is tentatively TRBD1 or TRBD2 (5 bases each). Trimming cost V 4 bases and J 2 bases, with 18 bases left between them. Germline CDR1 is SGDLS and CDR2 is YYNGEE. The CDR3 contains 16 residues. The CDR3 reads CASSHNTRDGQETQYF. CDR3 in DNA: TGTGCCAGCAGCCACAATACCCGGGACGGACAAGAGACCCAGTACTTC.

V gene TRBV20-1 combines with J gene TRBJ2-1; 9 bases fit TRBD1. The CDR3 has 13 residues. Germline V CDR1 and CDR2: DFQATT, SNEGSKA (reference sequence). Losses at the gene ends were 7 bases for V and 7 bases for J; bases not matched to a gene: 8. This CDR3 is CSVGTGNENEQFF. The CDR3, as DNA: TGCAGTGTCGGGACAGGGAACGAAAATGAGCAGTTCTTC.

V and J are TRBV24-1 and TRBJ2-3; maybe TRBD1 (8 bases). Germline V gives CDR1 KGHDR, CDR2 SFDVKD. This CDR3 comprises 17 residues. Trimming pared 4 bases from V and 10 bases from J, leaving 26 bases between. CDR3 in amino acids: CATSDRGGQVIDDAQYF. In DNA, the CDR3 is TGTGCCACCAGTGACCGCGGGGGACAGGTCATTGACGACGCGCAGTATTTT.

This clonotype was found a few times. The gene calls are TRBV2 and TRBJ2-7; no clear D gene. Per germline, CDR1 SNHLY and CDR2 FYNNEI. The CDR3 contains 14 residues. The V end was cut by 3 bases, the J end by 0 bases, with 9 bases between. CDR3 DNA sequence: TGTGCCAGCAGTGACGTAGGAGTCTCCTACGAGCAGTACTTC. This encodes CASSDVGVSYEQYF.

This clonotype was detected only a few times. This sequence joins TRBV9 and TRBJ2-3; D remains ambiguous. CDR3 size: 12 residues. Germline CDR1 and CDR2: SGDLS and YYNGEE. Trimming took 2 bases from V and 2 from J, leaving 3 bases between them. The CDR3 region is CASSVITDTQYF. For the CDR3, the DNA is TGTGCCAGCAGCGTTATCACAGATACGCAGTATTTT.

This clonotype turned up a few times. This rearrangement joins TRBV5-6 to TRBJ2-7; D is undetermined. This CDR3 is 12 amino acids long. Germline values: CDR1 SGHDT, CDR2 YYEEEE. Trimming took off 4 bases at V and 6 bases at J, with 11 bases between the two ends. CDR3 nucleotides: TGTGCCAGCAGCCAGACTGCTGTCGAGCAGTACTTC. It encodes CASSQTAVEQYF.

The chain recombines TRBV6-2 or TRBV6-3 with TRBJ2-1; TRBD2 aligns across 11 bases. V was clipped by 6 bases and J by 15 bases; unmatched bases: 7. CDR3 length equals 12 residues. In germline, CDR1 is MNHEY, CDR2 SVGEGT. The CDR3 spells CASRPTSGNPFF. CDR3 nucleotide sequence: TGTGCCAGCAGACCGACTAGCGGGAATCCGTTCTTC.

The rearrangement uses TRBV2 and TRBJ1-5, with a weak D call TRBD1 (5 bases). This CDR3 spans 15 amino acids. Germline values: CDR1 SNHLY, CDR2 FYNNEI. The germline V and J ends were trimmed by 4 bases and 6 bases, with 16 bases remaining between them. The CDR3 DNA follows: TGTGCCAGCAGTGTGGGGCAGGGAAGGGTTCAGCCCCAGCATTTT. It encodes CASSVGQGRVQPQHF.

CDR3: CSVEGPGDYEQYF. In DNA, the CDR3 is TGCAGCGTTGAAGGGCCAGGGGACTACGAGCAGTACTTC. The chain uses TRBV29-1 and TRBJ2-7; possibly TRBD1 for D (6 bases). The V end lost 1 base, the J end lost 3 bases, and 10 bases lay between the germline ends. The germline V gene has CDR1 SQVTM and CDR2 ANQGSEA. This CDR3 comprises 13 residues.

This clonotype was picked up many times. V and J are TRBV7-9 and TRBJ1-2; D is perhaps TRBD1 (5 bases). The CDR3 extends over 14 amino acids. The V gene lost 4 bases and the J gene lost 4 bases, with 13 bases spanning the gap. Germline CDR1 is SEHNR and CDR2 is FQNEAQ (reference sequence). CDR3 coding DNA: TGTGCCAGCAGCTCCCAGTACGACAGCTATGGCTACACCTTC. This codes for CASSSQYDSYGYTF. Together with reference TRBV7-9 and TRBJ1-2, the CDR3 gives the full variable domain: DTGVSQNPRHKITKRGQNVTFRCDPISEHNRLYWYRQTLGQGPEFLTYFQNEAQLEKSRLLSDRFSAERPKGSFSTLEIQRTEQGDSAMYLCASSSQYDSYGYTFGSGTRLTVV.

This clonotype was detected a few times. The genes are TRBV28 and TRBJ2-7; D unclear. Between the trimmed V and J ends, which lost 5 bases and 4 bases, there was a span of 9 bases. CDR1 MDHEN and CDR2 SYDVKM come from the germline V gene. CDR3 length: 12 amino acids. The CDR3 DNA reads TGTGCCAGCAGTCACACCGCTTACGAGCAGTACTTC. Translating it yields CASSHTAYEQYF.

This clonotype was detected a few times. This sequence joins TRBV12-3 or TRBV12-4 and TRBJ1-5; D not resolved. Trimming shortened V by 3 bases and J by 7 bases, and 10 bases separated the two germline ends. The length of the CDR3 is 13 residues. The CDR3 DNA is TGTGCCAGCAGTTTTCTTCGCGGCCAGCCCCAGCATTTT. Its protein is CASSFLRGQPQHF.

This chain links TRBV2 with TRBJ2-2, with 9 bases fitting TRBD1. Germline V gives CDR1 SNHLY, CDR2 FYNNEI. Losses at the gene ends were 5 bases for V and 5 bases for J; bases not matched to a gene: 9. This CDR3 is 16 amino acids long. The CDR3 spells CASSWGTGGRTGELFF. In nucleotides, the CDR3 is TGTGCCAGCAGTTGGGGTACAGGGGGCAGAACCGGGGAGCTGTTTTTT.

The chain has TRBV18 and TRBJ2-7, with 9 bases that match TRBD2. The CDR3 extends over 15 amino acids. Germline CDR1 is KGHSH and CDR2 is LQKENI. V was clipped by 6 bases and J by 4 bases; unmatched bases: 10. The CDR3 region is CASSTGGGASYEQYF. The DNA for the CDR3 is TGTGCCAGCTCGACCGGCGGGGGGGCCTCGTACGAGCAGTACTTC. The whole variable domain, remainder taken from reference TRBV18 and TRBJ2-7, is NAGVMQNPRHLVRRRGQEARLRCSPMKGHSHVYWYRQLPEEGLKFMVYLQKENIIDESGMPKERFSAEFPKEGPSILRIQQVVRGDSAAYFCASSTGGGASYEQYFGPGTRLTVT.